This TCR beta chain was documented in a study of CD39 and CD103 CD8 tumor-infiltrating T cells. Study in general: An ovarian cancer patient and two HNSCC patients had repertoire comparisons shown. Study results and caveats: DP CD8 TILs appeared more oligoclonal than DN and SP CD8 TILs and blood memory CD8 T cells.

CD8+CD4-CD45RA- cells, CCR7-positive or negative, formed the memory CD8 sort. Turning to this clone: The antigen is not known.

Between roughly 9,500 and 110,000 sorted cells per subset supplied genomic DNA. The method was immunoSEQ multiplex PCR; TCRdb's version includes in-frame clones alone and lacks a portion of them. The sample holds about 7,400 clones, about 62% seen once. CDR3 length: 11 residues. Germline V gene lookup returns CDR1 ENHRY and CDR2 SYGVKD. Trimming shortened V by 10 bases and J by 6 bases, and 10 bases separated the two germline ends. Input material: CD8+ T cells sorted from blood. As to subset: total memory CD8 T cells (CD45RA-CCR7+/-) from blood or uninvolved lymph node. The rearrangement joins TRBV10-3 to TRBJ2-1, with D tentatively TRBD1 (5 bases). The TCR comes from a human donor with head and neck squamous cell carcinoma. CDR3 nucleotide sequence: TGTGCCACGCATCAGGGCAATGAGCAGTTCTTC. Translated, it gives CATHQGNEQFF.